This T cell receptor beta chain was found in a study of liver allograft versus peripheral blood T cells. Study at large: Blood and transplanted-liver T cell receptor repertoires from recipients were compared.

CDR3 size: 13 residues. Trimming stripped 7 bases from V and 3 bases from J, with 12 bases between. Germline V gives CDR1 SQVTM, CDR2 ANQGSEA. This clonotype rates as medium-sized (0.01 to 0.1%). Its target is not known. TCRdb passed the reads through MiXCR, listing each CDR3 protein once. This repertoire shows some 12,000 distinct CDR3 sequences, 20% to 25% found once; its top ten account for 1.5% to 2%. General observations from the study: Reportedly, the T cell receptor repertoires inside liver allografts were not the same as those in peripheral blood.

V is TRBV29-1 and J is TRBJ1-4, with a weak D call TRBD1 (5 bases). The receptor's source is a human patient who had a liver transplant. T cells may partly derive from the graft donor. CDR3 DNA sequence: TGCAGCGCCGTCCGGGGGGCTAATGAAAAACTGTTTTTT. Translation gives CSAVRGANEKLFF.